This passage covers 9 T cell receptor beta chains from one sample sequenced in a study of cytomegalovirus exposure and HLA in healthy donors. Vbeta (60) and Jbeta (13) primers were used in the PCR. Some clones are missing from TCRdb's copy, which holds only in-frame ones; the method was immunoSEQ multiplex PCR. The sample shows about 160,000 clones, 70% to 80% of them seen only once. Sequences were obtained from PBMCs. These TCRs come from a man aged 50 to 60 in good health and CMV-seropositive.

This clone has just a few counts. The rearrangement uses TRBV7-2 and TRBJ1-5; D is possibly TRBD1 (5 bases). Germline lookup yields CDR1 SGHTA and CDR2 FQGNSA. V was trimmed by 1 base and J by 1 base, leaving 11 bases between them. The CDR3 sequence is 16 residues long. The CDR3 sequence is CASSLDGGASNQPQHF. DNA for the CDR3: TGTGCCAGCAGCTTAGACGGGGGAGCAAGCAATCAGCCCCAGCATTTT.

V is TRBV7-2 and J is TRBJ1-2; D is unresolved. The CDR3 spans 16 residues. In germline, CDR1 is SGHTA, CDR2 FQGNSA. V was clipped by 1 base and J by 0 bases, with 12 bases between them. CDR3 protein: CASSLGQVGANYGYTF. The DNA for the CDR3 is TGTGCCAGCAGCTTAGGTCAGGTCGGGGCTAACTATGGCTACACCTTC. Combining the CDR3 with reference TRBV7-2 and TRBJ1-2 gives the whole variable domain GAGVSQSPSNKVTEKGKDVELRCDPISGHTALYWYRQSLGQGLEFLIYFQGNSAPDKSGLPSDRFSAERTGGSVSTLTIQRTQQEDSAVYLCASSLGQVGANYGYTFGSGTRLTVV.

Points on this clone: Other nucleotide sequences in the sample specify the same CDR3. The J gene is TRBJ1-6, the V gene TRBV6-5, with 8 bases aligning to TRBD1. The CDR3 has 14 amino acids. V dropped 7 bases and J dropped 10; count of bases not matched to a gene: 9. The germline CDR1 and CDR2 sequences are MNHEY and SVGAGI. DNA for the CDR3: TGTGCCAGCACCCTAGACAGGGGAAACTCACCCCTCCACTTT. Residues: CASTLDRGNSPLHF.

CDR3: CASSTSGGTYNEQFF. In DNA form, the CDR3 reads TGTGCCAGCAGCACTAGCGGGGGGACCTACAATGAGCAGTTCTTC. This chain uses TRBV9 with TRBJ2-1; 12 nucleotides line up with TRBD2. The CDR3 is made up of 15 amino acids. V lost 4 bases to trimming and J lost 2 bases; unmatched junction nucleotides: 1. CDR1 SGDLS and CDR2 YYNGEE come from the germline V gene.

V is TRBV29-1 and J is TRBJ2-6; D gene ambiguous. CDR3 length equals 13 residues. V was pared by 6 bases and J by 0 bases, with 6 bases between. Germline lookup yields CDR1 SQVTM and CDR2 ANQGSEA. For the CDR3, the DNA is TGCAGCGTCACGAGCTCTGGGGCCAACGTCCTGACTTTC. Translating gives CSVTSSGANVLTF.

This clone came up once. This sequence joins TRBV5-6 and TRBJ1-2; possible D gene TRBD1, 6 bases. Per the germline V gene, CDR1 is SGHDT and CDR2 is YYEEEE. This CDR3 has 13 amino acids. The V end was cut by 4 bases, the J end by 8 bases, with 15 bases between. CDR3 coding DNA: TGTGCCAGCAGCCAGCCTGCAGGGGTAGGCTACACCTTC. Amino acids: CASSQPAGVGYTF.

This clone showed up just a few times. This sequence joins TRBV7-9 and TRBJ1-5, with 8 bases matching TRBD1. The CDR3 length is 13 residues. V lost 5 bases to trimming and J lost 8 bases; unmatched junction nucleotides: 5. Germline-derived CDR1 and CDR2 are SEHNR and FQNEAQ (reference sequence). The CDR3 here is CASSGQGGEPQHF. As DNA, the CDR3 is TGTGCCAGCAGCGGACAGGGTGGGGAGCCCCAGCATTTT.

The DNA for the CDR3 is TGTGCCATCAGTGATCTTACAGGGGTGGACACTGAAGCTTTCTTT. Translation gives CAISDLTGVDTEAFF. The chain uses TRBV10-3 and TRBJ1-1; 7 bases agree with TRBD1. The CDR3 extends over 15 amino acids. Germline V gives CDR1 ENHRY, CDR2 SYGVKD. V was clipped by 3 bases and J by 3 bases; unmatched bases: 7.

This clone showed up just once. This rearrangement joins TRBV9 to TRBJ2-1, with 10 bases lining up with TRBD1. The CDR3 loop spans 16 amino acids. The germline CDR1 and CDR2 sequences are SGDLS and YYNGEE. Losses at the gene ends were 4 bases for V and 4 bases for J; bases not matched to a gene: 8. DNA of the CDR3: TGTGCCAGCAGCTCGAGCGGGACAGGGGTTTACAATGAGCAGTTCTTC. Its translation is CASSSSGTGVYNEQFF.